These 12 T cell receptor beta chains were sequenced from one sample in a study of blood T cells in healthy people across ages. Using a J-beta primer mix together with a sample-barcoded 5' primer, a second PCR was run for about 7 to 12 cycles. TCRdb called the 5' RACE reads again in MiXCR, with one record for every CDR3 protein. The sample contains some 1.5 million distinct CDR3 sequences, roughly 27% of which appear only once. Sequenced input: blood. Every receptor here comes from a woman aged 25-40 years in good health.

This clonotype showed up many times. The chain recombines TRBV10-3 with TRBJ1-2, with D hard to call. The CDR3 totals 13 residues. Trimming stripped 11 bases from V and 0 bases from J, with 13 bases between. CDR1 and CDR2 (germline): ENHRY, SYGVKD. The CDR3, as DNA: TGTGCCTCAGGTGGCGACACTAACTATGGCTACACCTTC. The encoded protein is CASGGDTNYGYTF.

This clonotype is a singleton in its sample. The genes are TRBV4-3 and TRBJ1-5, with no clear D. V was clipped by 1 base and J by 5 bases, with 12 bases between them. This CDR3 is built from 15 residues. Germline assignment: CDR1 LGHNA and CDR2 YSLEER. The CDR3, as DNA: TGCGCCAGCAGCCAAGTTGCGGAACACGATCAGCCCCAGCATTTT. Protein sequence: CASSQVAEHDQPQHF.

This clonotype has more than one count but fewer than ten. This rearrangement joins TRBV20-1 to TRBJ2-5, with 10 bases matching TRBD1. With 5 bases clipped from V and 5 bases from J, the junction kept 8 bases outside the gene matches. Germline V gives CDR1 DFQATT, CDR2 SNEGSKA (reference sequence). The CDR3 is 14 amino acids. The CDR3 DNA sequence: TGCAGTGCTCCGCGACAGGGGGCACAGGAGACCCAGTACTTC. It codes for CSAPRQGAQETQYF.

The DNA of the CDR3 is TGCGCCAGCAGCCCAAACCCAGGACACTACGAGCAGTACTTC. Protein product: CASSPNPGHYEQYF. The chain has TRBV5-1 and TRBJ2-7; a possible D gene is TRBD1 (5 bases). The V end was cut by 4 bases, the J end by 3 bases, with 14 bases between. CDR3 length: 14 residues. The germline gives CDR1 SGHRS, CDR2 YFSETQ.

In its sample, this clonotype was seen a few times. The chain uses TRBV2 and TRBJ1-5, with unresolved D. In germline, CDR1 is SNHLY, CDR2 FYNNEI. The CDR3 runs to 14 residues. V lost 8 bases and J lost 2, with 13 bases in between. This chain's CDR3 is CASSNPPGNQPQHF. CDR3 bases: TGTGCCAGCTCAAATCCTCCGGGCAATCAGCCCCAGCATTTT.

The chain links TRBV5-1 to TRBJ2-7; the D call may be TRBD1 or TRBD2 (7 bases each). Near its end, the DNA agrees better with TRBJ2-5, so the J call may be wrong. The germline gives CDR1 SGHRS, CDR2 YFSETQ. This CDR3 region has 15 residues. CDR3 amino acids: CASSQRDRRKETQYF. CDR3 bases: TGCGCCAGCAGCCAGCGGGACAGACGGAAAGAGACCCAGTACTTC.

This clonotype was picked up many times. The chain has TRBV10-3 and TRBJ1-2, with TRBD1 as a possible D gene (5 bases). Germline V gives CDR1 ENHRY, CDR2 SYGVKD. The CDR3 runs 10 residues. Trimming took off 10 bases at V and 7 bases at J, with 10 bases between the two ends. The CDR3 nucleotides read TGTGCCACAGGGACGGGTGGCTACACCTTC. Amino acid sequence: CATGTGGYTF.

Points on this clonotype: Germline and junction disagree at one end, which may indicate a read error. The J gene is TRBJ2-2, the V gene TRBV4-3, with D perhaps given as TRBD1 or TRBD2 (7 bases each). The germline CDR1 and CDR2 sequences are LGHNA and YSLEER. The CDR3 spans 20 residues. The CDR3 here is CASIQGRRGEAGLNTGELFF. The CDR3 region has the DNA TGCGCCAGCATCCAAGGTCGCAGGGGGGAAGCGGGACTGAACACCGGGGAGCTGTTTTTT.

This clonotype was observed at least ten times. The V and J genes are TRBV5-5 and TRBJ2-5; 7 bases align to TRBD1. The CDR3 runs 14 residues. CDR1 is SGHKS and CDR2 is YYEKEE in the germline V gene (reference sequence). V dropped 4 bases and J dropped 0; count of bases not matched to a gene: 3. CDR3 in amino acids: CASSPRGYQETQYF. The CDR3 DNA is TGTGCCAGCAGCCCCAGGGGGTACCAAGAGACCCAGTACTTC.

This chain connects TRBV20-1 to TRBJ1-5, with D unresolved. Trimming stripped 4 bases from V and 6 bases from J, with 10 bases between. In germline, CDR1 is DFQATT, CDR2 SNEGSKA (reference sequence). The CDR3 is made up of 12 amino acids. The CDR3 loop is CSAKLRSQPQHF. CDR3 DNA sequence: TGCAGTGCTAAGTTGCGTTCTCAGCCCCAGCATTTT.

With regard to this clonotype: A much larger clone differs by one base, so this may be a read error. V is TRBV24-1 and J is TRBJ2-4, with D perhaps matching TRBD1 (5 bases). Germline V CDR1 and CDR2: KGHDR, SFDVKD. CDR3 length equals 13 residues. V was pared by 1 base and J by 13 bases, with 13 bases between. CDR3 sequence (DNA): TGTGCCACCAGTGATTTAACCTGTACAGGCCAGTACTTC. Protein product: CATSDLTCTGQYF.

About this clonotype: A junction boundary mismatches the germline segment, possibly from a read error. This rearrangement joins TRBV20-1 to TRBJ2-5; D may correspond to TRBD1 or TRBD2 (5 bases each). CDR3 length: 12 residues. Germline lookup yields CDR1 DFQATT and CDR2 SNEGSKA (reference sequence). The chain's CDR3 is CSAREGVEAQYF. The CDR3 DNA is TGCAGTGCTAGAGAGGGGGTAGAGGCCCAGTACTTC.